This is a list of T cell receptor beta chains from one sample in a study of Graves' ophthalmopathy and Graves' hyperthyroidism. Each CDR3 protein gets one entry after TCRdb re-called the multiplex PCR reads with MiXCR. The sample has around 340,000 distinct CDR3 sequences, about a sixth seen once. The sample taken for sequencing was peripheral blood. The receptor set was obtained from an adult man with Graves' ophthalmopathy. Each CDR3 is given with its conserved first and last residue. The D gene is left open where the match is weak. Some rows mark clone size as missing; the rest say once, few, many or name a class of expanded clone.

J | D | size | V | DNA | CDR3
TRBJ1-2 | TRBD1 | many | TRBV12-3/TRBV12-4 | TGTGCCAGCAGTCCACCCGGGACAGGGGCTCTTGTGGATGGCTACACCTTC | CASSPPGTGALVDGYTF
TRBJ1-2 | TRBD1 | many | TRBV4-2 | TGTGCCAGCAGCCACTCTATTGGACAGGGGGAGTATGGCTACACCTTC | CASSHSIGQGEYGYTF
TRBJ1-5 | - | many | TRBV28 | TGTGCCAGCAGTTTAAGGGGTTGGGACGGCAGCAATCAGCCCCAGCATTTT | CASSLRGWDGSNQPQHF
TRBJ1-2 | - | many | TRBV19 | TGTGCCAGTAGTACCCGTTGGCAGGACTATGGCTACACCTTC | CASSTRWQDYGYTF
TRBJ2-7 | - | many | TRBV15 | TGTGCCACCAGCCCAGGGGGGGGGCCCCCCTACGAGCAGTACTTC | CATSPGGGPPYEQYF
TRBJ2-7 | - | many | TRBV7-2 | TGTGCCAGCAGCCTCCGACTATCCGAGCAGTACTTC | CASSLRLSEQYF
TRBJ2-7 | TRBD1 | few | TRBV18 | TGTGCCAGCTCCGGGACAGGGTCGGGCGAGCAGTACTTC | CASSGTGSGEQYF
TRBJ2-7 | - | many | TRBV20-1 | TGCAGTGCAACCTCTGGGGTGGCCATCTACGAGCAGTACTTC | CSATSGVAIYEQYF
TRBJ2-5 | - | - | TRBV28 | TGTGCCAGCAGATCGGACCACCAAGAGACCCAGTACTTC | CASRSDHQETQYF
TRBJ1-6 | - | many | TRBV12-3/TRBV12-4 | TGTGCCAGCAGTTCGAGTCCGCTCAGCTCTTCACCCCTCCACTTT | CASSSSPLSSSPLHF
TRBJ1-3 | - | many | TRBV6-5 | TGTGCCAGCAGTTTTACAGGCCCCTCTGGAAACACCATATATTTT | CASSFTGPSGNTIYF
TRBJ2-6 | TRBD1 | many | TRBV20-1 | TGCAGTGCTAGCGCACCGGGACAGGGTCAATCTGGGGCCAACGTCCTGACTTTC | CSASAPGQGQSGANVLTF
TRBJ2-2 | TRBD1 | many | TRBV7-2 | TGTGCCAGCGACGTCGGACAGGGGGAGTACGGGGAGCTGTTTTTT | CASDVGQGEYGELFF
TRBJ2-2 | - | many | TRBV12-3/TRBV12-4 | TGTGCCAGCAGTTTCTTTGGCCTAAACACCGGGGAGCTGTTTTTT | CASSFFGLNTGELFF
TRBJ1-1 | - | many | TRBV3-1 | TGTGCCAGCAGCCAAGATAACAGGAACACTGAAGCTTTCTTT | CASSQDNRNTEAFF
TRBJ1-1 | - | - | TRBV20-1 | TGCAGGGGCCCCCTAGAAGCTTTCTTT | CRGPLEAFF
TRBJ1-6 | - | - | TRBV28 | TGTGCATCTTTGACAGACCGCTATTCACCCCTCCACTTT | CASLTDRYSPLHF
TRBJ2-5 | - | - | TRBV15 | TGTGCCACCAGCAGAGATGTGTCAGCACAAGAGACCCAGTACTTC | CATSRDVSAQETQYF
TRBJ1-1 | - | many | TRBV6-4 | TGTGCCAGCAGTGCCACAGGGTCCACTGAAGCTTTCTTT | CASSATGSTEAFF
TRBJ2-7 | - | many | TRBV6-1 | TGTGCCAGCAGGGAAAACTTCCGGGGGCGCACCTACGAGCAGTACTTC | CASRENFRGRTYEQYF
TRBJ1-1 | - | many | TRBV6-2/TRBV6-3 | TGTGCCAGCAGTTACGGACACTTAAAAGCTGAAGCTTTCTTT | CASSYGHLKAEAFF
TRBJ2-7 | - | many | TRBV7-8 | TGTGCCAGCAGCCATACAGGTTACGAGCAGTACTTC | CASSHTGYEQYF
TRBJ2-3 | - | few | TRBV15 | TGTGCCACCAGCTCTGGGACTCTAGCCAGCACAGATACGCAGTATTTT | CATSSGTLASTDTQYF
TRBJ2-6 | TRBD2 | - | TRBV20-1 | TGCAGTGCTAGCGGGGGGGTAGGGATCTCTGGGGCCAACGTCCTGACTTTC | CSASGGVGISGANVLTF